A single T cell receptor beta chain is shown here with its context. This sample was included in a study of blood T cell repertoires in COVID-19. Study at large: Acute-phase and convalescent COVID-19 samples originated in the United States, Italy and Spain.

The CDR3 is 15 amino acids. Germline V gene data show CDR1 as SGHTA and CDR2 as FQGTGA. V lost 5 bases and J lost 7; bases outside the gene matches: 8. The data were produced by immunoSEQ multiplex PCR, yet TCRdb's version contains in-frame clones alone and is incomplete. The repertoire holds roughly 120,000 clones, over 70% seen once, with approximately 1.5% in the top ten. This clonotype was sampled from a man aged 50-59 years with acute or convalescent COVID-19. This chain uses TRBV7-3 with TRBJ2-1; 10 bases map to TRBD2. The sequenced sample consisted of peripheral blood. Here the CDR3 DNA reads TGTGCCAGCAGCCTACTAGCGGGGTCGGGAAATGAGCAGTTCTTC. Translating gives CASSLLAGSGNEQFF.